This TCR beta chain stems from a study of OX40 agonist ivuxolimab in advanced cancers. About the research overall: Each patient was given ivuxolimab into a vein every 2 weeks, at 0.01 to 10 mg/kg. General study points: CD4+ and CD8+ T cells in blood underwent clonal expansion by week 6 at 0.1 to 3.0 mg/kg.

Regarding this clone: Its antigen is currently unknown.

Assay: immunoSEQ multiplex PCR; the TCRdb copy retains only in-frame clones and omits some. Among over 45,000 clones listed, more than 85% were seen once. Enrollment shut out patients with autoimmune disease history or systemic immunosuppression. The germline gives CDR1 ENHRY, CDR2 SYGVKD. The CDR3 consists of 13 residues. V lost 8 bases to trimming and J lost 2 bases, with 10 bases between them. The material sequenced was CD4+ or CD8+ T cells sorted from blood, taken in a trial of the OX40 agonist ivuxolimab. The V gene is TRBV10-3, the J gene TRBJ2-1; a weak D match, TRBD2 (6 bases). This TCR was recovered from an adult with an advanced solid tumor such as melanoma, head and neck, liver or kidney cancer. CDR3 amino acids: CAIGRGPYNEQFF. CDR3 sequence (DNA): TGTGCCATCGGGCGGGGACCCTACAATGAGCAGTTCTTC.